This T cell receptor (beta chain) emerged from a study of cytomegalovirus exposure and HLA in healthy donors. This PCR relied on a set of 60 Vbeta primers and 13 Jbeta primers. TCRdb's table, derived via immunoSEQ multiplex PCR, lists solely in-frame clones and lacks some. This sample has 90,000 to 140,000 clones, with 75% found just once. The CDR3 length is 12 residues. CDR1 and CDR2 from the germline V gene are SGHRS and YFSETQ. V was cut by 3 bases and J by 7 bases, with 5 bases left in between. The sequenced sample was PBMCs. The V and J genes are TRBV5-1 and TRBJ1-6; D gene unclear. This TCR was sampled from a man aged 35 to 55 in good health and CMV-seronegative. In DNA form, the CDR3 reads TGCGCCAGCAGCTCCCAGAATTCACCCCTCCACTTT. It translates to CASSSQNSPLHF.